This T cell receptor beta chain was identified during a study of blood T cells in healthy people across ages. Extracted total RNA amounted to at least 5.5 micrograms for each sample. A second PCR of 7 to 11 cycles used a sample-barcoded 5' primer and a J-beta primer mix. TCRdb re-called the 5' RACE reads through MiXCR, storing one row per CDR3 protein. The sample lists hundreds of thousands of distinct CDR3 sequences; just over 55% were seen once. Material for sequencing was blood. This receptor was obtained from a man aged 40-49 years in good health.

CDR3 bases: TGTGCCAGCAGCCCAAGGGGGGGCGCAATCGTGAACTATGGCTACACCTTC. It translates to CASSPRGGAIVNYGYTF. The chain combines TRBV9 with TRBJ1-2; tentatively, D is TRBD1 (6 bases). This CDR3 has 17 residues. Germline V gives CDR1 SGDLS, CDR2 YYNGEE. V dropped 4 bases and J dropped 2 bases, with 21 bases sitting between them.